The sequence of this TCR beta chain was determined in a study of shared clonotypes between healthy human individuals (TCRdb year 2020). A note on the overall study: Two women and a few men aged 18 to 49 years were included in the cohort. For each donor, CD4 naive and CD4 memory were each run on three plates, CD8 naive on two plates, and CD8 memory on one plate. Blood TCR repertoires of roughly five healthy adults were deeply sequenced to estimate repertoire size and the extent of clonotype sharing between individuals. Different laboratories and diverse techniques were used to prepare libraries and sequence TCR repertoires, to increase sequencing depth and limit assay-specific biases. Leukapheresis yielded between about 0.94 and 8.9 billion PBMCs per donor. Points the paper makes about the study in general: Compared with non-shared clonotypes, the clonotypes found in all four sorted-subset donors had higher generation probabilities. Sharing across four donors was observed for approximately 5% of naive CD4, less than 4% of naive CD8, over 2% of memory CD4, and roughly 0.4% of memory CD8 clonotypes. Pairwise subsampling led to the expectation that sequencing depth would affect the degree of clonotype sharing among donors. Because the study included a small number of donors, the genetic and exposure-history diversity represented was limited. Incomplete sequencing was indicated by rarefaction of sorted-subset datasets, despite the large sequencing depth. Estimated clonotype richness was generally larger for naive than for memory subsets. Only blood was sampled, and tissue TCR repertoires likely differ from those in blood.

This clone has a single count. No cognate antigen has been identified for it. Qualities for individual bases were not recorded, and no much larger clone is one base off. The donors were healthy, HIV-negative adults who had no recently reported acute infections or vaccinations. Every donor was a Caucasian adult residing in Nashville, Tennessee, USA. Magnetic negative selection was used to enrich CD4+ T cells, after which naive cells were positively selected on CD45RA and the negative fraction became the memory subset. Blood was obtained by leukapheresis, after which PBMCs were separated by Ficoll-Histopaque density gradient centrifugation and cryopreserved in liquid nitrogen vapor phase. Purity and quantity of every magnetically sorted T cell population were checked by analytical flow cytometry. Genomic DNA was isolated from every sorted fraction and measured by UV absorbance on a Nanodrop 2000c. Using the deep immunoSEQ assay, TCR CDR3 regions were amplified from genomic DNA by multiplex PCR. Extracted genomic DNA from each cell subset was distributed evenly across all wells of several immunoSEQ 96-well plates, and each plate was treated as a replicate. For sorted subsets, approximately 0.2 ug of genomic DNA, equivalent to around 29,000 T cell genomes, went into each replicate PCR. Purified libraries were quantified with a Qubit 3.0 fluorometer, sized on a Bioanalyzer 2100, and re-quantified with the KAPA Library Quantification kit. A separate single-read 150-cycle Illumina NextSeq 550 flow cell was used to sequence each immunoSEQ 96-well plate. Under the source paper's analysis protocol: The immunoSEQ output contained only junctional sequences without quality scores, so filtering could not match that applied to full-length reads. To assign V/J genes and CDR3, sequences were annotated against IMGT germline references using PyIR, a Python wrapper for IgBLAST v1.9. Reads were filtered out if the reads had weak V/J assignments (E-value above 1e-6), no CDR3, stop codons, out-of-frame junctions, or ambiguous translated residues. V3J clonotypes were defined as sequences sharing the same inferred V gene, J gene, and CDR3 amino acid sequence. To compute the percentage overlap between repertoires, the number of shared unique clonotypes was divided by the size of the smaller repertoire. Richness of each repertoire was evaluated using RTK rarefaction, the Chao1 estimator, and Recon v2.1 estimates of unobserved clonotypes. Generation probabilities for all TCRbeta clonotypes obtained by the gDNA method from a few donors were computed using OLGA. TCRdb mirrors the immuneACCESS table, restricted to in-frame sequences. Some clones are absent from its copies; in checked studies, under half trace to an unresolved V gene, and the reason for the others is unknown. Clone size and V and J calls were adopted from that table, with D and trimming inferred from the DNA. The sample table shows about a million clones, and approximately 77% are seen once. About 0.94% of the sample is held by the ten biggest clonotypes.

This sequence originates from a man younger than 35 in good health. Some clones in this sample may be carry-over from other donors' samples. Specimen: memory CD4+ T cells from PBMCs. What this sample's cell subset or site label stands for: CD45RA-negative fraction.

The nucleotide sequence is TGTGCCAGCAGTCCAGGGGGTGACTATGGCTACACCTTC. Its amino acids are CASSPGGDYGYTF. The rearrangement joined TRBV6-1 to TRBJ1-2; TRBD1 agrees with 7 junctional bases. V loses 5 bases at its end and J loses 3 bases; junction bases beyond the gene matches: 3. CDR1 and CDR2 were assigned from the germline V gene as MNHNS and SASEGT. The cysteine opens and the phenylalanine closes a CDR3 of 13 amino acids. Left in the record is the CDR3 DNA by itself, 39 bases read in frame from the first base.